The sequence of this T cell receptor (beta chain) was determined in a study of T cells in Graves' hyperthyroidism and ophthalmopathy. Study-wide context: Peripheral blood specimens were obtained at initial diagnosis, prior to any treatment.

Amplification yielded TCR beta CDR3 regions, with RNA transcripts as the source. During a first-round RT-PCR of the TCR CDR3, the HTBI primer set was used. One entry per CDR3 protein, called by TCRdb with MiXCR from the multiplex PCR reads. The data show approximately 740,000 distinct CDR3 sequences, 14% seen once. This clonotype was counted ten times or more. Germline CDR1 is DFQATT and CDR2 is SNEGSKA (reference sequence). The V segment lost 5 bases and the J segment 0 bases; nucleotides outside the gene matches: 4. The CDR3 has 15 amino acids. Recently diagnosed hyperthyroidism of less than 2 months' duration affected patients aged 18 to 65. Patients were excluded for uncontrolled infection, other autoimmune disease, pregnancy or lactation. Each 10 ml fresh peripheral blood draw supplied the PBMCs.

The clonotype comes from a woman younger than 35 with Graves' hyperthyroidism. Sequencing was done on a sample of blood. The genes are TRBV20-1 and TRBJ2-3; TRBD2 agrees at 11 bases. CDR3 DNA sequence: TGCAGTGCTGAGGGACTAGCGGTGAGCACAGATACGCAGTATTTT. As protein: CSAEGLAVSTDTQYF.